This TCR beta chain was recovered during a study of type 1 and type 2 diabetes patients. Study-wide context: CD4+ or CD8+ T cells were positively selected from PBMCs with microbeads.

V was clipped by 6 bases and J by 7 bases, with 16 bases between them. CDR3 length: 15 amino acids. Germline CDR1 is SGHAT and CDR2 is FQDESV (reference sequence). All diabetic donors were classified as either type 1 or type 2 diabetes. In regard to this clonotype: Its antigen is still unknown.

Amplification started from genomic DNA. The TCR beta CDR3 region was amplified using 30 forward and 13 reverse primers. Each CDR3 protein gets one entry after TCRdb re-called the multiplex PCR reads with MiXCR. The sample contains under 300,000 distinct CDR3 sequences, 40% to 50% of which appear only once. Study-level points and caveats: Some T1D-only expanded clones might appear in more T2D or control samples.

The sequence derives from a man aged 18 to 35 with type 2 diabetes. V and J are TRBV11-1 and TRBJ1-6; tentatively, D is TRBD1 (5 bases). Sequences were obtained from peripheral blood mononuclear cells (PBMCs). CDR3 DNA: TGTGCCAGCAGTTTGAGGGGCAGCGGAAATTCACCCCTCCACTTT. It translates to CASSLRGSGNSPLHF.